The 27 T cell receptor beta chains presented below share a single source sample, sequenced in a study of T cell changes during pregnancy in multiple sclerosis. The table came from immunoSEQ multiplex PCR; TCRdb's copy has only in-frame clones and leaves some out. The sample holds tens of thousands of clones, 91% seen once. The source material was peripheral blood, sampled in the first trimester of pregnancy. All receptors come from a female donor in good health, enrolled as a control in a pregnancy study.

This clone was seen only once. The CDR3 here is CAISEGSGGPDTQYF. The CDR3 DNA sequence: TGTGCCATCAGTGAAGGGTCCGGGGGGCCAGATACGCAGTATTTT. This chain uses TRBV10-3 with TRBJ2-3; D may be TRBD2 (7 bases). CDR1 ENHRY and CDR2 SYGVKD come from the germline V gene. CDR3 length: 15 residues. The V end lost 3 bases, the J end lost 4 bases, and 14 bases lay between the germline ends.

The rearrangement links TRBV11-2 to TRBJ1-1; D gene unclear. The V gene's germline CDR1 is SGHAT and CDR2 FQNNGV. The CDR3 covers 15 residues. V was clipped by 5 bases and J by 1 base, with 14 bases between them. The CDR3 DNA follows: TGTGCCAGCAGCCCAAGGACTTATGGGAACACTGAAGCTTTCTTT. Its protein product is CASSPRTYGNTEAFF.

The V gene is TRBV4-3, the J gene TRBJ2-1; 9 positions match TRBD1. CDR3 length: 15 residues. Germline values: CDR1 LGHNA, CDR2 YSLEER. J lost 4 bases, V lost 4 bases, and 5 bases had no gene match. This CDR3 reads CASSPRDRDYNEQFF. The CDR3 DNA follows: TGCGCCAGCAGCCCCCGGGACAGGGATTACAATGAGCAGTTCTTC.

The rearrangement joins TRBV5-4 to TRBJ2-7; 7 bases are a match to TRBD1. Per germline, CDR1 SGHNT and CDR2 YYREEE (reference sequence). This CDR3 contains 15 residues. J lost 2 bases, V lost 6 bases, and 11 bases had no gene match. In DNA, the CDR3 is TGTGCCAGCAAAACAGGGGACGCCCCTACCTACGAGCAGTACTTC. It translates to CASKTGDAPTYEQYF.

This chain links TRBV5-1 with TRBJ2-7, with TRBD1 identical over 9 bases. Losses at the gene ends were 2 bases for V and 6 bases for J; bases not matched to a gene: 6. The CDR3 contains 14 residues. CDR1 and CDR2 (germline): SGHRS, YFSETQ. The CDR3 bases are TGCGCCAGCAGCTTAGGGACAGGGTCGTTCGAGCAGTACTTC. Its translation is CASSLGTGSFEQYF.

This clone occurred once. V gene TRBV4-3 combines with J gene TRBJ2-3; 9 bases map to TRBD2. The germline gives CDR1 LGHNA, CDR2 YSLEER. Trimming cost V 1 base and J 4 bases; bases outside gene matches: 6. The CDR3 is made up of 16 amino acids. The CDR3 here is CASSQGPAGGPDTQYF. DNA for the CDR3: TGCGCCAGCAGCCAAGGGCCAGCGGGGGGCCCAGATACGCAGTATTTT.

V usage is TRBV2 and J usage is TRBJ1-6; D unclear. Germline CDR1 SNHLY, CDR2 FYNNEI. Trimming shortened V by 6 bases and J by 7 bases, and 10 bases separated the two germline ends. The CDR3 spans 13 residues. CDR3 nucleotide sequence: TGTGCCAGCAGCTTGACAAGCAATTCACCCCTCCACTTT. Protein sequence: CASSLTSNSPLHF. Full variable domain (rest looked up from reference TRBV2 and TRBJ1-6): EPEVTQTPSHQVTQMGQEVILRCVPISNHLYFYWYRQILGQKVEFLVSFYNNEISEKSEIFDDQFSVERPDGSNFTLKIRSTKLEDSAMYFCASSLTSNSPLHFGNGTRLTVT.

The CDR3 DNA follows: TGTGCCAGCTCACCACTGGGCGATACGCAGTATTTT. Translating gives CASSPLGDTQYF. V usage is TRBV18 and J usage is TRBJ2-3; no clear D. CDR1 and CDR2 (germline): KGHSH, LQKENI. V lost 1 base, J lost 6 bases, and 5 bases lay in between. This CDR3 contains 12 residues.

The chain has TRBV27 and TRBJ1-1; D not resolved. This CDR3 contains 11 residues. Germline assignment: CDR1 MNHEY and CDR2 SMNVEV (reference sequence). The V end was cut by 4 bases, the J end by 10 bases, with 10 bases between. CDR3 nucleotides: TGTGCCAGCAGTTCAGGCCTGGGAGCTTTCTTT. This codes for CASSSGLGAFF.

The chain recombines TRBV5-1 with TRBJ2-2; TRBD1 might be the D (5 bases). The V end lost 1 base, the J end lost 3 bases, and 10 bases lay between the germline ends. CDR1 SGHRS and CDR2 YFSETQ come from the germline V gene. The CDR3 totals 15 residues. The CDR3 DNA reads as TGCGCCAGCAGCTTGTCGGCCAGGGACACCGGGGAGCTGTTTTTT. The encoded protein is CASSLSARDTGELFF.

This clone has a single count. The chain uses TRBV28 and TRBJ1-1; perhaps TRBD1 as D (5 bases). The V and J ends lost 6 bases and 0 bases respectively, with 8 bases between them. This CDR3 has 13 amino acids. Germline V gene lookup returns CDR1 MDHEN and CDR2 SYDVKM. CDR3 in amino acids: CASSTRVNTEAFF. CDR3 nucleotide sequence: TGTGCCAGCAGCACCAGGGTGAACACTGAAGCTTTCTTT.

J is TRBJ1-5 and V is TRBV6-6; tentative D call: TRBD1 (5 bases). The CDR3 runs 16 residues. CDR1 is MNHNY and CDR2 is SVGAGI in the germline V gene (reference sequence). Trimming left V 6 bases short and J 0 bases short, with 15 bases between. CDR3 protein: CASRGLTGSSNQPQHF. In DNA form, the CDR3 reads TGTGCCAGCAGGGGGCTTACCGGGTCTAGCAATCAGCCCCAGCATTTT.

The chain has TRBV6-5 and TRBJ1-6, with 9 bases fitting TRBD1. Unmatched junction bases numbered 4, after V lost 0 bases and J lost 10 bases. This CDR3 comprises 15 residues. Germline CDR1 is MNHEY and CDR2 is SVGAGI. In DNA form, the CDR3 reads TGTGCCAGCAGTTACTCGGGACAGGGAAAATCACCCCTCCACTTT. Its translation is CASSYSGQGKSPLHF.

The genes are TRBV4-3 and TRBJ2-1; TRBD2 agrees at 11 bases. The CDR3 consists of 15 residues. V dropped 5 bases and J dropped 6; count of bases not matched to a gene: 6. Per the germline V gene, CDR1 is LGHNA and CDR2 is YSLEER. The CDR3 reads CASSTGTSGSNEQFF. The CDR3 DNA reads TGCGCCAGCAGCACCGGGACTAGCGGAAGCAATGAGCAGTTCTTC.

This clone was counted between two and nine times. The chain links TRBV6-5 to TRBJ1-2, with a weak D call TRBD1 (6 bases). The CDR3 totals 15 residues. Germline V lookup: CDR1 MNHEY, CDR2 SVGAGI. V lost 4 bases and J 3 bases, leaving 15 bases between the germline ends. The CDR3 is CASSSPGGGDYGYTF. As DNA, the CDR3 is TGTGCCAGCAGTTCCCCCGGGGGGGGCGACTATGGCTACACCTTC.

The rearrangement joins TRBV6-5 to TRBJ2-3; a possible D gene is TRBD1 (7 bases). From germline, CDR1 is MNHEY and CDR2 SVGAGI. The CDR3 is made up of 13 amino acids. V was shortened by 8 bases and J by 3 bases, with 12 bases between the two germline ends. CDR3 coding DNA: TGTGCCAGCCGGAGGGGGCAAACAGATACGCAGTATTTT. Translated: CASRRGQTDTQYF.

This sequence joins TRBV5-6 and TRBJ2-7; 10 nucleotides line up with TRBD1. The germline CDR1 and CDR2 sequences are SGHDT and YYEEEE. The CDR3 is 16 amino acids. The V and J ends lost 1 base and 4 bases, in that order; junction bases with no gene match: 8. CDR3 amino acids: CASSLSRDRGLYEQYF. CDR3 sequence (DNA): TGTGCCAGCAGCTTGTCCCGGGACAGGGGACTTTACGAGCAGTACTTC. The full variable domain, with the rest looked up from reference TRBV5-6 and TRBJ2-7, is DAGVTQSPTHLIKTRGQQVTLRCSPKSGHDTVSWYQQALGQGPQFIFQYYEEEERQRGNFPDRFSGHQFPNYSSELNVNALLLGDSALYLCASSLSRDRGLYEQYFGPGTRLTVT.

The genes are TRBV11-2 and TRBJ2-5; 10 bases align to TRBD2. There are 17 residues in the CDR3. J gave up 2 bases and V 1 base, and 7 bases lay outside the gene matches. Per the germline V gene, CDR1 is SGHAT and CDR2 is FQNNGV. CDR3 nucleotides: TGTGCCAGCAGCTTAGCGGGTAGCGGGGGGCTTCAAGAGACCCAGTACTTC. Its protein product is CASSLAGSGGLQETQYF.

The chain carries TRBV5-4 and TRBJ2-7; 10 nucleotides match TRBD1. The CDR3 is 16 amino acids. Per the germline V gene, CDR1 is SGHNT and CDR2 is YYREEE (reference sequence). J lost 5 bases, V lost 4 bases, and 12 bases had no gene match. The CDR3 DNA reads TGTGCCAGCAGCCCCAGAACCGGACAGGGGGTAGACGAGCAGTACTTC. Translation: CASSPRTGQGVDEQYF.

The chain is built from TRBV28 and TRBJ1-5, with D uncertain. Between the trimmed V and J ends, which lost 5 bases and 7 bases, there was a span of 15 bases. There are 14 residues in the CDR3. CDR1 MDHEN and CDR2 SYDVKM come from the germline V gene. The CDR3 DNA reads TGTGCCAGCAGTGCCTTATTAGGAGGACAGCCCCAGCATTTT. Translating gives CASSALLGGQPQHF.

The chain recombines TRBV10-2 with TRBJ1-4; 10 bases agree with TRBD1. Germline V gives CDR1 WSHSY, CDR2 SAAADI. The CDR3 loop spans 14 amino acids. The junction had 4 bases not matched to a gene; V was cut back by 2 bases and J by 10 bases. In DNA, the CDR3 is TGCGCCAGCAGTGAGGACAGGGGGCGCGGAAAACTGTTTTTT. It is translated as CASSEDRGRGKLFF.

This chain joins TRBV30 and TRBJ1-2; TRBD1 agrees at 10 bases. The CDR3 loop spans 16 amino acids. Germline V gives CDR1 GTSNPN, CDR2 SVGIG (reference sequence). With V trimmed by 3 bases and J by 4 bases, 11 bases remained unmatched. CDR3 sequence: CAWSGDRGRFLYGYTF. In DNA, the CDR3 is TGTGCCTGGAGCGGAGACAGGGGGCGTTTTCTCTATGGCTACACCTTC. Together with reference TRBV30 and TRBJ1-2, the CDR3 gives the full variable domain: SQTIHQWPATLVQPVGSPLSLECTVEGTSNPNLYWYRQAAGRGLQLLFYSVGIGQISSEVPQNLSASRPQDRQFILSSKKLLLSDSGFYLCAWSGDRGRFLYGYTFGSGTRLTVV.

This clone was counted only a few times. The genes are TRBV20-1 and TRBJ1-1, with unresolved D. V lost 1 base, J lost 5 bases, and 5 bases lay in between. CDR1 and CDR2 from the germline V gene are DFQATT and SNEGSKA (reference sequence). The CDR3 loop spans 11 amino acids. CDR3 residues: CSARVRTEAFF. Here the CDR3 DNA reads TGCAGTGCTAGAGTCCGGACTGAAGCTTTCTTT.

The chain couples TRBV7-3 to TRBJ2-5; TRBD2 agrees at 8 bases. This CDR3 has 15 amino acids. V gave up 2 bases and J gave up 4 bases; unmatched junction bases: 6. Looked up from germline, CDR1 is SGHTA and CDR2 is FQGTGA. The CDR3 sequence is CASSLAGSGAETQYF. The CDR3 bases are TGTGCCAGCAGCTTAGCCGGTAGCGGGGCAGAGACCCAGTACTTC.

For this clone: One end of the junction does not line up with germline, which may come from a read error. The chain joins TRBV6-1 to TRBJ2-7; 9 bases are a match to TRBD1. The CDR3 sequence is 12 residues long. Germline V gene data show CDR1 as MNHNS and CDR2 as SASEGT. The CDR3 DNA follows: TGTGCCTGCAGACAGGGGGCCTACGAGCAGTACTTC. Its translation is CACRQGAYEQYF.

This chain joins TRBV9 and TRBJ2-2, with a tentative D call TRBD1 (6 bases). This CDR3 comprises 16 residues. V gave up 3 bases and J gave up 0 bases, with 12 bases separating them. Per the germline V gene, CDR1 is SGDLS and CDR2 is YYNGEE. As DNA, the CDR3 is TGTGCCAGCAGCGAACAGGGATCCCCGAACACCGGGGAGCTGTTTTTT. This sequence encodes CASSEQGSPNTGELFF.

The rearrangement uses TRBV4-3 and TRBJ1-1; the D gene is possibly TRBD1 (5 bases). The CDR3 runs 14 residues. Germline V lookup: CDR1 LGHNA, CDR2 YSLEER. V lost 6 bases and J lost 0, with 11 bases in between. CDR3 sequence (DNA): TGCGCCAGCAGACTGGGACTCCTGAACACTGAAGCTTTCTTT. This translates into CASRLGLLNTEAFF.